The 2 T cell receptor beta chains below all came from one sample that was sequenced in a study of T-cell memory formation after mild COVID-19. TCRdb re-analysed the 5' RACE reads in MiXCR, keeping a single row per CDR3 protein. The sample lists hundreds of thousands of distinct CDR3 sequences; about a fifth were seen once. Sequencing was performed on PBMCs or a T cell subset sorted from them (not recorded which). These receptors all stem from an adult woman who had mild COVID-19 (a few samples of this study predate the infection). Cell type and time point are not known.

This clonotype appeared many times. V and J are TRBV13 and TRBJ2-5; D uncertain. The CDR3 has 13 amino acids. With 2 bases removed from V and 5 bases from J, the gap between germline ends came to 9 bases. Germline lookup yields CDR1 PRHDT and CDR2 FYEKMQ (reference sequence). CDR3 residues: CASSLKGRETQYF. CDR3 nucleotide sequence: TGTGCCAGCAGCTTAAAGGGTCGGGAGACCCAGTACTTC.

The chain uses TRBV4-1 and TRBJ2-3; 9 nucleotides match TRBD1. Germline CDR1 reads MGHRA; CDR2 reads YSYEKL. The CDR3 totals 13 residues. V shed 1 base, J shed 12 bases, and the junction held 5 bases outside the gene matches. The CDR3 bases are TGCGCCAGCAGCCAAGCCGGGGGACAGGGTCAGTATTTT. Its protein is CASSQAGGQGQYF.